This TCR beta chain derives from a study of cytomegalovirus exposure and HLA in healthy donors. The PCR used 60 Vbeta and 13 Jbeta primers. The repertoire was sequenced with immunoSEQ multiplex PCR; TCRdb's copy has only in-frame clones and lacks some. The sample holds some 50,000 clones, around 68% seen once. CDR3 length: 15 amino acids. Germline CDR1 reads ENHRY; CDR2 reads SYGVKD. The V end was cut by 3 bases, the J end by 0 bases, with 11 bases between. The sequence was obtained from a man aged 30 to 45 in good health and CMV-seronegative. The rearrangement uses TRBV10-3 and TRBJ1-1; D gene unclear. Sequences were obtained from PBMCs. In nucleotides, the CDR3 is TGTGCCATCAGTGATCGGGGTGTGGTGAACACTGAAGCTTTCTTT. It translates to CAISDRGVVNTEAFF.